This passage covers 14 T cell receptor beta chains from one sample sequenced in a study of naive and memory T cell subsets. Ligated cDNA underwent four rounds of PCR with nested alpha and beta constant region primers and SP2. TCRdb independently ran MiXCR on the 5' RACE reads; one entry per CDR3 protein. The table records 45,000 to 55,000 distinct CDR3 sequences, approximately 4.8% of them present only once. A UMI-containing oligonucleotide was joined by 3' ligation to the TCR cDNA template. The receptors were gathered from a female donor in good health.

This clonotype has ten or more counts. V and J are TRBV7-9 and TRBJ1-5; TRBD1 agrees at 9 bases. The V and J ends lost 4 bases and 6 bases, in that order; junction bases with no gene match: 10. The CDR3 covers 16 residues. Germline V lookup: CDR1 SEHNR, CDR2 FQNEAQ (reference sequence). DNA for the CDR3: TGTGCCAGCAGCTCGTATGACAGGGGGAATAGTCAGCCCCAGCATTTT. Encoded protein: CASSSYDRGNSQPQHF.

The chain couples TRBV10-3 to TRBJ2-3, with TRBD2 matching over 7 bases. The CDR3 runs to 15 residues. Per germline, CDR1 ENHRY and CDR2 SYGVKD. Trimming at V came to 6 bases and at J to 1 base, leaving 7 bases not matched to a gene. CDR3 sequence (DNA): TGTGCCATCAGCGCGGCGGGGGACCGCACAGATACGCAGTATTTT. Its protein product is CAISAAGDRTDTQYF.

This clonotype was recorded many times. The V gene is TRBV9, the J gene TRBJ1-5, with TRBD1 matching over 7 bases. Germline assignment: CDR1 SGDLS and CDR2 YYNGEE. The ends lost 2 bases at V and 7 bases at J; junction bases unmatched: 12. This CDR3 contains 16 residues. The CDR3 region has the DNA TGTGCCAGCAGCGTTGGAGTAGGACAGGTTTCCCAGCCCCAGCATTTT. Amino acid sequence: CASSVGVGQVSQPQHF. The full variable domain, completed using reference TRBV9 and TRBJ1-5, is DSGVTQTPKHLITATGQRVTLRCSPRSGDLSVYWYQQSLDQGLQFLIQYYNGEERAKGNILERFSAQQFPDLHSELNLSSLELGDSALYFCASSVGVGQVSQPQHFGDGTRLSIL.

The chain is built from TRBV6-2 or TRBV6-3 and TRBJ2-7, with D tentatively TRBD2 (6 bases). The CDR3 extends over 13 amino acids. V shed 6 bases and J shed 6 bases, with 15 bases lying between them. Germline CDR1 reads MNHEY; CDR2 reads SVGEGT. The CDR3 region is CASSPGLGGEQYF. The CDR3 nucleotides are TGTGCCAGCAGCCCGGGCCTCGGGGGCGAGCAGTACTTC.

This clonotype has ten or more counts. The V call is TRBV29-1, the J call TRBJ2-1; 11 bases line up with TRBD2. With V trimmed by 2 bases and J by 6 bases, 3 bases remained unmatched. The CDR3 has 14 residues. CDR1 is SQVTM and CDR2 is ANQGSEA in the germline V gene. Here the CDR3 reads CSVELAGGFNEQFF. The CDR3, as DNA: TGCAGCGTTGAACTAGCGGGAGGATTCAATGAGCAGTTCTTC.

This clonotype was picked up many times. The rearrangement joins TRBV29-1 to TRBJ1-2; unclear D gene. Germline V gene data show CDR1 as SQVTM and CDR2 as ANQGSEA. V dropped 5 bases and J dropped 0 bases, with 13 bases sitting between them. The CDR3 consists of 14 residues. As DNA, the CDR3 is TGCAGCGTTCCGCGGCGGTTAGCTAACTATGGCTACACCTTC. This encodes CSVPRRLANYGYTF.

This clonotype showed up just a few times. The J gene is TRBJ1-5, the V gene TRBV19; 9 bases are shared with TRBD1. The CDR3 runs 15 residues. The trim removed 3 bases at V and 8 bases at J, leaving 8 bases unmatched. The germline V gene encodes CDR1 LNHDA and CDR2 SQIVND (reference sequence). The CDR3 nucleotides read TGTGCCAGTAGTATCATCGGGACAGGGAATAAGCCCCAGCATTTT. Encoded protein: CASSIIGTGNKPQHF. Combining the CDR3 with reference TRBV19 and TRBJ1-5 gives the whole variable domain DGGITQSPKYLFRKEGQNVTLSCEQNLNHDAMYWYRQDPGQGLRLIYYSQIVNDFQKGDIAEGYSVSREKKESFPLTVTSAQKNPTAFYLCASSIIGTGNKPQHFGDGTRLSIL.

This clonotype was detected many times. The chain is built from TRBV29-1 and TRBJ2-7; 9 positions match TRBD1. This CDR3 spans 13 amino acids. With V trimmed by 4 bases and J by 0 bases, 1 base remained unmatched. From germline, CDR1 is SQVTM and CDR2 ANQGSEA. The CDR3 DNA reads TGCAGCGTTGGGGACAGGGACTCCTACGAGCAGTACTTC. Translation gives CSVGDRDSYEQYF.

This clonotype was counted many times. V and J are TRBV29-1 and TRBJ2-5, with D tentatively TRBD1 or TRBD2 (5 bases each). Germline V lookup: CDR1 SQVTM, CDR2 ANQGSEA. The CDR3 runs to 12 residues. Trimming pared 7 bases from V and 2 bases from J, leaving 11 bases between. The CDR3 sequence is CSAPGRQETQYF. The CDR3 coding sequence is TGCAGCGCTCCGGGACGGCAAGAGACCCAGTACTTC.

V usage is TRBV7-9 and J usage is TRBJ1-1; D perhaps matches TRBD1 (6 bases). Germline loops: CDR1 SEHNR, CDR2 FQNEAQ (reference sequence). CDR3 length: 14 residues. Deletions cut 6 bases from V and 8 bases from J, with 19 bases between. The CDR3 region is CASSLTRETGEAFF. The CDR3, as DNA: TGTGCCAGCAGTTTGACCCGTGAAACAGGGGAAGCTTTCTTT.

This clonotype was seen a few times. The chain couples TRBV30 to TRBJ2-2; D not resolved. CDR3 length: 15 amino acids. Between the trimmed V and J ends, which lost 1 base and 1 base, there was a span of 10 bases. Germline values: CDR1 GTSNPN, CDR2 SVGIG (reference sequence). CDR3 protein: CAWSAIRRNTGELFF. The CDR3, as DNA: TGTGCCTGGAGTGCGATTAGAAGGAACACCGGGGAGCTGTTTTTT.

The chain employs TRBV28 and TRBJ1-2, with a tentative D call TRBD1 (5 bases). The CDR3 is made up of 15 amino acids. V lost 3 bases and J lost 4, with 15 bases in between. Germline V gene lookup returns CDR1 MDHEN and CDR2 SYDVKM. This CDR3 reads CASSLDNRDTYGYTF. The CDR3 region has the DNA TGTGCCAGCAGTTTGGACAACCGGGATACCTATGGCTACACCTTC.

The chain is built from TRBV28 and TRBJ2-4; D uncertain. Germline V CDR1 and CDR2: MDHEN, SYDVKM. V was pared by 6 bases and J by 8 bases, with 8 bases between. This CDR3 contains 11 residues. In nucleotides, the CDR3 is TGTGCCAGCAGAACCAGACACATTCAGTACTTC. It specifies CASRTRHIQYF.

This clonotype came up many times. V gene TRBV11-2 combines with J gene TRBJ2-3; D possibly uses TRBD1 or TRBD2 (5 bases each). Germline lookup yields CDR1 SGHAT and CDR2 FQNNGV. This CDR3 has 15 residues. Trimming left V 4 bases short and J 7 bases short, with 18 bases between. CDR3 region: CASSSRGPEGNTQYF. CDR3 sequence (DNA): TGTGCCAGCAGCTCCCGGGGCCCTGAAGGAAATACGCAGTATTTT.